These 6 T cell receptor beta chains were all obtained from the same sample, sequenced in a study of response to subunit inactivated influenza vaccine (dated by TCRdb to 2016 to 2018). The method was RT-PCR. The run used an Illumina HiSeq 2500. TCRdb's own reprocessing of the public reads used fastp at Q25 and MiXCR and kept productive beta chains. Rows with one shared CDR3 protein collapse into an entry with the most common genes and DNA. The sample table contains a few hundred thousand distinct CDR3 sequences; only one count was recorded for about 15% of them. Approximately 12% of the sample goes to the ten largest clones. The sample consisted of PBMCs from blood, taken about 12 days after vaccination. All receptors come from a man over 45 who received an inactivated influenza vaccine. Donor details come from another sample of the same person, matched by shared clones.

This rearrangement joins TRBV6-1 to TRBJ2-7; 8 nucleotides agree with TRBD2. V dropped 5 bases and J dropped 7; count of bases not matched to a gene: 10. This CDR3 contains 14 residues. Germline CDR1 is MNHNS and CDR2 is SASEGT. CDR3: CASSRSGGPLEQYF. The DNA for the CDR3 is TGTGCCAGCAGTCGAAGCGGGGGCCCCCTGGAGCAGTACTTC.

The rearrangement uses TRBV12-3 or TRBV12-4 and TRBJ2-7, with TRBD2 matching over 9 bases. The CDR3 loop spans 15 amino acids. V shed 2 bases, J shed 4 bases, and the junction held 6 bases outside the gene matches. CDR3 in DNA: TGTGCCAGCAGTTTACGGCGGGAGGGCAGGTACGAGCAGTACTTC. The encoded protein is CASSLRREGRYEQYF.

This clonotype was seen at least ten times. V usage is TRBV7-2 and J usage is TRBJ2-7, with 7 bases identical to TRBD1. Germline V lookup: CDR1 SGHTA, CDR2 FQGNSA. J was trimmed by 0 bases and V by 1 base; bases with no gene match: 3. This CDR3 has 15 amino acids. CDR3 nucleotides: TGTGCCAGCAGCTTAGTAGCAGGGGGCTCCTACGAGCAGTACTTC. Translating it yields CASSLVAGGSYEQYF.

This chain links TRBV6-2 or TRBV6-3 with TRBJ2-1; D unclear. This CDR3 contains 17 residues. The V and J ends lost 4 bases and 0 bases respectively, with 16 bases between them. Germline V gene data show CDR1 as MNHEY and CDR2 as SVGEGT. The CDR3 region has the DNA TGTGCCAGCAGTTCGGCCCGGACGGATAGCTCCTACAATGAGCAGTTCTTC. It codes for CASSSARTDSSYNEQFF.

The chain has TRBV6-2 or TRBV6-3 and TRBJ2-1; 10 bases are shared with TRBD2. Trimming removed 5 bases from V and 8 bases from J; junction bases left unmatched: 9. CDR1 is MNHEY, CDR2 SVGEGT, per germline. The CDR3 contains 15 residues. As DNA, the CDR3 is TGTGCCAGCAGTGCACCCGGACTAGCGGTCGATGAGCAGTTCTTC. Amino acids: CASSAPGLAVDEQFF.

CDR3 coding DNA: TGTGCCAGCAGTTTCCGTTACGCGACAGGGGGCAATGAGCAGTTCTTC. It translates to CASSFRYATGGNEQFF. The chain is built from TRBV28 and TRBJ2-1; TRBD1 matches at 9 bases. Losses at the gene ends were 3 bases for V and 6 bases for J; bases not matched to a gene: 9. The CDR3 contains 16 residues. Germline V gives CDR1 MDHEN, CDR2 SYDVKM.